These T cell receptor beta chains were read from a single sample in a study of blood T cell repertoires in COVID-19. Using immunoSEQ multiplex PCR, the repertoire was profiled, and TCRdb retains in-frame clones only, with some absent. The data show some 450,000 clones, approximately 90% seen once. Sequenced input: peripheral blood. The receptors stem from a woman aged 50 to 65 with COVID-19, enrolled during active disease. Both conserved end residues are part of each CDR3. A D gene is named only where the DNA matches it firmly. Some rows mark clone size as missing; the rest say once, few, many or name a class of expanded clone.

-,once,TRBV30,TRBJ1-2,CAWSPGEHGYTF,TGTGCCTGGAGCCCCGGGGAGCATGGCTACACCTTC
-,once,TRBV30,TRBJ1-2,CAWTSGGGYTF,TGTGCCTGGACCTCAGGTGGTGGCTACACCTTC
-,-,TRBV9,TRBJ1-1,CASSVARERKNTEAFF,TGTGCCAGCAGCGTAGCTCGAGAGCGGAAGAACACTGAAGCTTTCTTT
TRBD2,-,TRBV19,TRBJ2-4,CASNSLAVAKNIQYF,TGTGCCAGTAATTCGCTAGCGGTAGCCAAAAACATTCAGTACTTC
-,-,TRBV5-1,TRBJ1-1,CASRPTENTEAFF,TGCGCCAGCAGACCAACTGAGAACACTGAAGCTTTCTTT
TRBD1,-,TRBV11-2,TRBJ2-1,CASSLGQGPYNEQFF,TGTGCCAGCAGCTTAGGACAGGGTCCCTACAATGAGCAGTTCTTC
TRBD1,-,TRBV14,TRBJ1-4,CASNRQGDEKLFF,TGTGCCAGCAACAGGCAGGGGGATGAAAAACTGTTTTTT
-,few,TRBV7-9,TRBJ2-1,CASSPRDNEQFF,TGTGCCAGCAGCCCCCGGGACAATGAGCAGTTCTTC
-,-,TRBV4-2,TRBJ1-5,CASSQRDSNQPQHF,TGTGCCAGCAGCCAGAGGGATAGCAATCAGCCCCAGCATTTT
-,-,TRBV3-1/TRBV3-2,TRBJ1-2,CASSQEAGGGYTF,TGTGCCAGCAGCCAAGAGGCTGGGGGGGGCTACACCTTC
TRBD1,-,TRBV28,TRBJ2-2,CASNPTGDTGELFF,TGTGCCAGCAACCCGACAGGGGACACCGGGGAGCTGTTTTTT
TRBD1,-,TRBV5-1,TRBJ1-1,CASSPGQGANLNTEAFF,TGCGCCAGCAGCCCGGGACAGGGGGCCAATTTGAACACTGAAGCTTTCTTT
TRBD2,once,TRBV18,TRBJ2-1,CASSPTSGGFLQGNEQFF,TGTGCCAGCTCCCCGACTAGCGGGGGTTTTCTGCAAGGCAATGAGCAGTTCTTC
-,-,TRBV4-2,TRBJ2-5,CASSQDRETQYF,TGTGCCAGCAGCCAAGATAGAGAGACCCAGTACTTC
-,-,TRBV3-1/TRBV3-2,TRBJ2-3,CASSQIGGITDTQYF,TGTGCCAGCAGCCAAATAGGCGGAATTACAGATACGCAGTATTTT
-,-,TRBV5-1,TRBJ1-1,CASSLSIQDGAWAFF,TGCGCCAGCAGCTTGTCGATACAGGATGGAGCGTGGGCTTTCTTT
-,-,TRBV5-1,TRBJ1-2,CASSYGQTYYGYTF,TGCGCCAGCAGCTATGGACAGACCTACTATGGCTACACCTTC
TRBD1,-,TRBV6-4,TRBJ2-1,CASSLGDRDNEQFF,TGTGCCAGCAGTCTCGGGGACAGGGACAATGAGCAGTTCTTC
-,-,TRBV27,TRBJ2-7,CASSFKVLTTYEQYF,TGTGCCAGCAGTTTTAAAGTCTTGACAACTTACGAGCAGTACTTC
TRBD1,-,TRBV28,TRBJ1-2,CASSWGTANYGYTF,TGTGCCAGCAGTTGGGGGACAGCTAACTATGGCTACACCTTC
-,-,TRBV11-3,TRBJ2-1,CASSEDSTDEQFF,TGTGCCAGCAGCGAGGACAGTACGGATGAGCAGTTCTTC
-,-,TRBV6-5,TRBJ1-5,CASSYSREGQPQHF,TGTGCCAGCAGTTACTCGAGGGAGGGACAGCCCCAGCATTTT
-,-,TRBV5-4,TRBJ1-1,CASSLGGEAFF,TGTGCCAGCAGCTTGGGAGGAGAAGCTTTCTTT
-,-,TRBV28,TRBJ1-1,CASSLSTGTWNTEAFF,TGTGCCAGCAGTTTATCCACAGGGACCTGGAACACTGAAGCTTTCTTT
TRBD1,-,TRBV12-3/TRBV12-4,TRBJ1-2,CASSPGTGDYTF,TGTGCCAGCAGTCCCGGGACAGGGGACTACACCTTC
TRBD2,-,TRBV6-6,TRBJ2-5,CASTGAGGRETQYF,TGTGCCAGCACCGGAGCGGGGGGGCGAGAGACCCAGTACTTC
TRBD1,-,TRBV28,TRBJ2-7,CASSSTDRSSYEQYF,TGTGCCAGCAGTTCAACGGACAGGTCGAGCTACGAGCAGTACTTC
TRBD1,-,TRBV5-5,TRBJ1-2,CASSSTGQGDVGYTF,TGTGCCAGCAGCTCCACCGGGCAGGGGGATGTTGGCTACACCTTC
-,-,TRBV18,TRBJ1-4,CASSPLQGRNEKLFF,TGTGCCAGCTCACCACTTCAGGGGAGAAATGAAAAACTGTTTTTT
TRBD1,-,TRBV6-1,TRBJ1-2,CASSERDGTGGGYTF,TGTGCCAGCAGTGAAAGGGACGGGACAGGGGGCGGCTACACCTTC
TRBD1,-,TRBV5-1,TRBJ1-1,CASWDRVSTEAFF,TGCGCCAGCTGGGACAGGGTAAGCACTGAAGCTTTCTTT
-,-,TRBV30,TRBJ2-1,CAWSVGGGIGNEQFF,TGTGCCTGGAGTGTGGGGGGGGGCATTGGGAATGAGCAGTTCTTC
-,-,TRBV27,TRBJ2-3,CASSTQGRWSDTQYF,TGTGCCAGCAGCACCCAGGGGAGATGGTCCGATACGCAGTATTTT
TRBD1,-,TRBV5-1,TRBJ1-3,CASSPAGTGNGNTIYF,TGCGCCAGCAGCCCCGCCGGGACAGGGAATGGAAACACCATATATTTT
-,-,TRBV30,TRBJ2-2,CAWSVYSNTGELFF,TGTGCCTGGAGTGTCTACTCGAACACCGGGGAGCTGTTTTTT
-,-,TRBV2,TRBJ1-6,CASSESESGISPLHF,TGTGCCAGCAGTGAATCGGAGTCGGGGATTTCACCCCTCCACTTT
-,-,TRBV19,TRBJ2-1,CASSTQTGSEQFF,TGTGCCAGTAGTACCCAAACAGGGAGTGAGCAGTTCTTC
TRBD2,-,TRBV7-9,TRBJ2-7,CASSFGRTSGDYEQYF,TGTGCCAGCAGCTTTGGGCGGACTAGCGGGGACTACGAGCAGTACTTC
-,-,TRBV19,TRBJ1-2,CASSLPGEAANGYTF,TGTGCCAGTAGCCTTCCCGGCGAGGCAGCCAATGGCTACACCTTC
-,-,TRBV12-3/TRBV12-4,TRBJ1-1,CASSFAMNTEAFF,TGTGCCAGCAGTTTCGCGATGAACACTGAAGCTTTCTTT
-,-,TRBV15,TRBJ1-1,CATSWVATEAFF,TGTGCCACCAGCTGGGTAGCCACTGAAGCTTTCTTT